A selection of T cell receptor beta chains follows, all from one sample in a study of OX40 agonist ivuxolimab in advanced cancers. Some clones are missing from TCRdb's copy, which holds only in-frame ones; the method was immunoSEQ multiplex PCR. The profile covers approximately 20,000 clones, with nearly 85% appearing a single time and roughly 55% taken by the ten largest. The material was CD4+ or CD8+ T cells sorted from blood, obtained in a trial of the OX40 agonist ivuxolimab. These receptors all stem from an adult with an advanced solid tumor such as melanoma, head and neck, liver or kidney cancer. CDR3s include the opening cysteine and the closing phenylalanine or tryptophan.

CDR3aa	v_gene	j_gene
CASSPPQVTGELFF	TRBV7-3	TRBJ2-2
CASSQVGVTDTQYF	TRBV7-9	TRBJ2-3
CASSHPGERDSYGYTF	TRBV7-2	TRBJ1-2
CASRSRGPGNTIYF	TRBV6-5	TRBJ1-3
CASSGRGPGELFF	TRBV9	TRBJ2-2
CASSSGGGPYEQYF	TRBV9	TRBJ2-7
CASSPGGFYGYTF	TRBV7-3	TRBJ1-2
CATRVPPGQGQYGYTF	TRBV19	TRBJ1-2
CASSVSGTGPYEQYF	TRBV7-3	TRBJ2-7
CASSQVGVTDTQYF	TRBV7-3	TRBJ2-3
CASSRRGRNLHEQYF	TRBV5-6	TRBJ2-7
CASSWTGFSNTEAFF	TRBV7-2	TRBJ1-1
CASGGDRGLGGYTF	TRBV27	TRBJ1-2
CASSLLVDRGQQYF	TRBV27	TRBJ2-7
CASRNDRASNQPQHF	TRBV6-6	TRBJ1-5
CASSEPRTGESNQPQHF	TRBV28	TRBJ1-5